This TCR beta chain appears in the sequencing data of a study of shared clonotypes between healthy human individuals. For the study at large: The people who gave samples were two women and a few men aged 18 to 49.

This clone occurred a few times. Genomic DNA per cell subset filled all wells of several immunoSEQ plates. Assay used: immunoSEQ multiplex PCR; TCRdb lists only in-frame clones, some missing. The sample consists of about 600,000 clones, around 78% of them appearing once. CDR1 is MDHEN and CDR2 is SYDVKM in the germline V gene. V trimming: 3 bases; J trimming: 2 bases; junction bases outside the gene matches: 4. This CDR3 is 15 amino acids long. The genes are TRBV28 and TRBJ2-7; the match to TRBD1 covers 10 bases. The sample consisted of PBMCs. The receptor's source is a middle-aged woman in good health. Some clones in this sample may be carry-over from other donors' samples. The CDR3 protein is CASSLGQGTTYEQYF. The CDR3 nucleotides read TGTGCCAGCAGTTTGGGACAGGGGACCACCTACGAGCAGTACTTC.